The 21 T cell receptor beta chains in this list originate from one sample, sequenced in a study of blood T cell repertoires in COVID-19. The repertoire was sequenced with immunoSEQ multiplex PCR; TCRdb's copy has only in-frame clones and lacks some. This repertoire shows about 280,000 clones, approximately 80% found once; its top ten account for 5%. The sequencing input was PBMCs or T cells enriched from blood (not recorded which). The receptors shown here come from a man aged 35-49 years who had been exposed to COVID-19.

The genes are TRBV19 and TRBJ2-3; D perhaps matches TRBD1 (6 bases). Trimming shortened V by 6 bases and J by 5 bases, and 15 bases separated the two germline ends. Germline V lookup: CDR1 LNHDA, CDR2 SQIVND (reference sequence). The CDR3 runs to 14 residues. The CDR3: CASRLDSQLDTQYF. The CDR3 nucleotides read TGTGCCAGTAGACTGGACAGCCAACTAGATACGCAGTATTTT.

This chain joins TRBV30 and TRBJ1-1, with a tentative D call TRBD1 (5 bases). The CDR3 consists of 14 residues. CDR1 GTSNPN and CDR2 SVGIG come from the germline V gene (reference sequence). Deletions cut 8 bases from V and 3 bases from J, with 19 bases between. CDR3 sequence reads: CARVPSGGYTEAFF. CDR3 DNA: TGTGCCCGAGTCCCATCGGGGGGGTACACTGAAGCTTTCTTT.

The V and J genes are TRBV6-5 and TRBJ1-5; D unresolved. The CDR3 contains 15 residues. Trimming cost V 5 bases and J 2 bases, with 13 bases left between them. Per germline, CDR1 MNHEY and CDR2 SVGAGI. The CDR3 sequence is CASSTPGGRNQPQHF. CDR3 bases: TGTGCCAGCAGTACTCCGGGAGGCCGCAATCAGCCCCAGCATTTT.

Many counts were recorded for this clone. The genes are TRBV11-3 and TRBJ2-2; D may be TRBD2 (7 bases). The CDR3 runs 17 residues. CDR1 and CDR2 from the germline V gene are SGHNT and YENEEA. Trimming stripped 2 bases from V and 2 bases from J, with 15 bases between. Written as DNA, the CDR3 is TGTGCCAGCAGCTTACGGGGGGCAGATCTAAACACCGGGGAGCTGTTTTTT. This sequence encodes CASSLRGADLNTGELFF.

In the case of this clone: The same CDR3 also results from other DNA sequences found in this sample. This chain's CDR3 is CASSLETGANEQFF. CDR3 DNA: TGTGCCAGCAGCTTAGAGACAGGGGCCAATGAGCAGTTCTTC. The J gene is TRBJ2-1, the V gene TRBV7-9; 8 bases line up with TRBD1. Germline assignment: CDR1 SEHNR and CDR2 FQNEAQ (reference sequence). This CDR3 is built from 14 residues. V was pared by 1 base and J by 6 bases, with 2 bases of the junction left unmatched.

J is TRBJ2-1 and V is TRBV10-3; TRBD1 matches at 7 bases. V was clipped by 10 bases and J by 2 bases; unmatched bases: 5. CDR3 length equals 13 residues. Per germline, CDR1 ENHRY and CDR2 SYGVKD. CDR3 loop: CATTGDTYNEQFF. DNA for the CDR3: TGTGCCACCACAGGGGACACCTACAATGAGCAGTTCTTC.

This chain joins TRBV12-3 or TRBV12-4 and TRBJ1-1; D is unclear. This CDR3 is 13 amino acids long. V was trimmed by 5 bases and J by 8 bases, leaving 15 bases between them. The CDR3 nucleotides are TGTGCCAGCAGTCGTAACCTACAGAGAGAAGCTTTCTTT. Its translation is CASSRNLQREAFF.

The J gene is TRBJ1-2, the V gene TRBV19, with D unresolved. Germline V lookup: CDR1 LNHDA, CDR2 SQIVND (reference sequence). The CDR3 extends over 11 amino acids. The V gene lost 0 bases and the J gene lost 8 bases, with 4 bases spanning the gap. The CDR3 sequence is CASSIDRGYTF. In DNA form, the CDR3 reads TGTGCCAGTAGTATAGACAGGGGCTACACCTTC.

V and J are TRBV7-8 and TRBJ2-7; possible D gene TRBD1, 5 bases. V lost 6 bases and J 6 bases, leaving 21 bases between the germline ends. There are 15 residues in the CDR3. In germline, CDR1 is SGHVS, CDR2 FQNEAQ. DNA of the CDR3: TGTGCCAGCAGATCCGAATTAGGGGCAGTATCCGAGCAGTACTTC. This encodes CASRSELGAVSEQYF.

V gene TRBV7-6 combines with J gene TRBJ2-1; perhaps TRBD2 as D (6 bases). The CDR3 is made up of 12 amino acids. Trimming removed 1 base from V and 10 bases from J, with 8 bases in between. Germline V gene data show CDR1 as SGHVS and CDR2 as FNYEAQ. Here the CDR3 DNA reads TGTGCCAGCAGCTTAGTCGCGGGGGAGCAGTTCTTC. This sequence encodes CASSLVAGEQFF.

This chain uses TRBV27 with TRBJ1-1; 9 bases line up with TRBD1. Germline V lookup: CDR1 MNHEY, CDR2 SMNVEV (reference sequence). Trimming at V came to 3 bases and at J to 4 bases, leaving 6 bases not matched to a gene. The CDR3 spans 15 residues. This CDR3 reads CASSLDRGSFTEAFF. The DNA for the CDR3 is TGTGCCAGCAGTTTGGACAGGGGATCCTTCACTGAAGCTTTCTTT.

V and J are TRBV30 and TRBJ1-3; 8 nucleotides line up with TRBD1. The CDR3 extends over 13 amino acids. Losses at the gene ends were 5 bases for V and 2 bases for J; bases not matched to a gene: 2. Germline CDR1 GTSNPN, CDR2 SVGIG (reference sequence). The chain's CDR3 is CAWETGAGNTIYF. The CDR3 DNA reads as TGTGCCTGGGAGACAGGGGCTGGAAACACCATATATTTT. Combining the CDR3 with reference TRBV30 and TRBJ1-3 gives the whole variable domain SQTIHQWPATLVQPVGSPLSLECTVEGTSNPNLYWYRQAAGRGLQLLFYSVGIGQISSEVPQNLSASRPQDRQFILSSKKLLLSDSGFYLCAWETGAGNTIYFGEGSWLTVV.

The chain couples TRBV6-1 to TRBJ2-7; D possibly corresponds to TRBD2 (7 bases). Germline values: CDR1 MNHNS, CDR2 SASEGT. V was shortened by 0 bases and J by 0 bases, with 21 bases between the two germline ends. The CDR3 loop spans 19 amino acids. CDR3 bases: TGTGCCAGCAGTGAAGCCGAACCCGGGACACTAGCGCCCTCCTACGAGCAGTACTTC. Translating gives CASSEAEPGTLAPSYEQYF.

The chain is built from TRBV4-1 and TRBJ2-1; tentatively, D is TRBD1 (6 bases). V was pared by 2 bases and J by 4 bases, with 18 bases between. Germline CDR1 MGHRA, CDR2 YSYEKL. This CDR3 spans 17 amino acids. CDR3 protein: CASSQPYREVGYNEQFF. The CDR3, as DNA: TGCGCCAGCAGCCAACCATACAGGGAAGTAGGGTACAATGAGCAGTTCTTC.

The CDR3 DNA reads as TGTGCCAGCAGCTTAGACGCGTTGACAGTCGTTGAAGCTTTCTTT. It codes for CASSLDALTVVEAFF. The chain recombines TRBV7-9 with TRBJ1-1, with D perhaps matching TRBD1 (5 bases). The length of the CDR3 is 15 residues. With 1 base removed from V and 7 bases from J, the gap between germline ends came to 16 bases. Germline assignment: CDR1 SEHNR and CDR2 FQNEAQ (reference sequence).

The chain carries TRBV5-1 and TRBJ1-2; D call uncertain. Per the germline V gene, CDR1 is SGHRS and CDR2 is YFSETQ. The CDR3 totals 14 residues. Trimming took 0 bases from V and 4 from J, leaving 10 bases between them. The CDR3 bases are TGCGCCAGCAGCTTGGGAACGAGGTCCTATGGCTACACCTTC. Translation: CASSLGTRSYGYTF. Full variable domain (missing parts from reference TRBV5-1 and TRBJ1-2): KAGVTQTPRYLIKTRGQQVTLSCSPISGHRSVSWYQQTPGQGLQFLFEYFSETQRNKGNFPGRFSGRQFSNSRSEMNVSTLELGDSALYLCASSLGTRSYGYTFGSGTRLTVV.

This clone appeared once. The chain combines TRBV30 with TRBJ2-5, with unresolved D. V was shortened by 3 bases and J by 2 bases, with 7 bases between the two germline ends. CDR3 length: 12 residues. Germline V gene data show CDR1 as GTSNPN and CDR2 as SVGIG (reference sequence). CDR3 amino acids: CAWRIGQETQYF. The CDR3 DNA sequence: TGTGCCTGGAGGATCGGGCAAGAGACCCAGTACTTC.

The chain joins TRBV6-1 to TRBJ2-3; TRBD2 matches at 7 bases. The CDR3 totals 16 residues. Trimming took 3 bases from V and 5 from J; bases not matched to a gene: 11. CDR1 is MNHNS and CDR2 is SASEGT in the germline V gene. CDR3 region: CASSESSGDWGDTQYF. CDR3 in DNA: TGTGCCAGCAGTGAGTCTAGCGGAGACTGGGGAGATACGCAGTATTTT.

The chain carries TRBV5-6 and TRBJ1-6; no definite D call. The germline CDR1 and CDR2 sequences are SGHDT and YYEEEE. The CDR3 has 16 amino acids. With 4 bases removed from V and 4 bases from J, the gap between germline ends came to 15 bases. CDR3 loop: CASSGKRTGYNSPLHF. As DNA, the CDR3 is TGTGCCAGCAGCGGGAAAAGGACGGGGTATAATTCACCCCTCCACTTT.

This clone was counted between two and nine times. The gene calls are TRBV5-8 and TRBJ1-5, with D perhaps TRBD1 (6 bases). The V and J ends lost 0 bases and 3 bases respectively, with 10 bases between them. The CDR3 runs 15 residues. The germline gives CDR1 SGHTS, CDR2 YDEGEE. CDR3 coding DNA: TGTGCCAGCAGCTTGGGGACAGCGAACAATCAGCCCCAGCATTTT. This codes for CASSLGTANNQPQHF.

The V call is TRBV10-3, the J call TRBJ1-2; TRBD1 agrees at 11 bases. V trimming: 6 bases; J trimming: 3 bases; junction bases outside the gene matches: 18. The length of the CDR3 is 19 residues. Germline CDR1 ENHRY, CDR2 SYGVKD. The CDR3 spells CAIRPWGRTGGERDYGYTF. The DNA for the CDR3 is TGTGCCATCAGGCCATGGGGACGGACAGGGGGCGAAAGGGACTATGGCTACACCTTC.